The rows below give T cell receptor beta chains drawn from one sample of a study of PD-1 blockade in mismatch repair-deficient tumors. Produced via immunoSEQ multiplex PCR; TCRdb's table is partial and in-frame only. The repertoire has around 100,000 clones, around 80% of them found once; the top ten carry roughly 4.5%. The sample was peripheral blood, taken 60 weeks after starting pembrolizumab. The receptors stem from an adult with mismatch repair-deficient cancer. Both conserved end residues are part of each CDR3.

TRBV6-5 15 CASSYSDTRADTQYF
TRBV7-2 13 CASSLKGARTQYF
TRBV6-1 13 CASNEGGDVEQYF
TRBV9 15 CASSVSATTSYEQYF
TRBV7-9 15 CASSSTGTNYNEQFF
TRBV25-1 17 CASSVKDLAGITDTQYF
TRBV7-3 13 CASSLGVGTEAFF
TRBV11-3 17 CASSTRTSGRPANEQFF
TRBV7-2 15 CASSPQTTGVETQYF
TRBV7-2 18 CASSLTGSDYYSNQPQHF
TRBV14 13 CASSPPVVDTQYF
TRBV7-9 15 CASSFGQASEETQYF
TRBV5-6 12 CASSLGWDEQYF
TRBV18 14 CASSPPTGDYEQYF
TRBV30 12 CAWRTMNTEAFF
TRBV7-9 18 CASSLFGFGTGGEETQYF
TRBV27 14 CASTRPGQNTEAFF
TRBV30 11 CAGGRNTEAFF
TRBV19 13 CASSTAITYEQYF
TRBV19 13 CASSVDGSYEQYF
TRBV30 11 CAWIRPAGYTF
TRBV6-1 14 CASSEGAGQYEQYF
TRBV5-4 12 CASSFQDYEQYF
TRBV30 14 CAWSDEGAVYGYTF
TRBV4-2 14 CASSQDHGEYEQYF
TRBV19 15 CASSTGTGRKGEQYF
TRBV11-2 15 CASSLGAGGREQKNF
TRBV4-2 13 CASSLPPRNEQYF
TRBV7-9 14 CASSLSRGYNEQFF
TRBV11-2 15 CASSLLAGGPDTQYF
TRBV4-2 13 CASSRERNTEAFF
TRBV2 15 CASSEAVAGADTQYF
TRBV2 13 CASRTGTSLGYTF
TRBV11-3 12 CASSLEPHEQFF
TRBV5-4 15 CASSHKRGGQETQYF
TRBV7-2 14 CASSTRGLSSEAFF
TRBV7-8 16 CASSLDGGLSSYEQYF
TRBV7-2 12 CASSREWDEQYF
TRBV19 14 CASRRTGGSYEQYF
TRBV5-1 12 CASKTGNTEAFF
TRBV7-2 16 CASSPVGGQSNQPQHF
TRBV10-1 14 CASSPGTGPDTQYF
TRBV27 17 CASGRQGKNSGANVLTF
TRBV7-3 15 CASSLDGGLGYEQFF
TRBV5-8 14 CASTSWGVAEKLFF
TRBV30 12 CAWSRANTEAFF
TRBV6-1 11 CASSGELTGYF
TRBV7-3 13 CASAGSYQETQYF
TRBV11-2 17 CASSLVLAETTEYEQYF
TRBV11-3 16 CASSRGTSGSSYEQYF
TRBV10-3 18 CAISESQVIPPENEKLFF
TRBV4-1 16 CASSRSSGRALNEQFF
TRBV5-1 13 CASSPEKNTEAFF